The text below deals with one TCR beta chain. Its antigen is not known. This sample was included in a study of identical twins. General study results and limits: Insertions were fewer in abundant cord blood beta clonotypes, whereas memory repertoires showed none of this pattern. Low generation probability was overrepresented in out-of-frame alpha sequences shared by twins.

TCRdb passed the 5' RACE reads through MiXCR, listing each CDR3 protein once. In the table there are around 1.7 million distinct CDR3 sequences, around 29% of which are singletons. Germline V CDR1 and CDR2: SGHDT, YYEEEE. V gave up 8 bases and J gave up 5 bases, with 14 bases separating them. This CDR3 is 13 amino acids long. The sequenced sample consisted of cord blood. This receptor was taken from a newborn girl in good health. The rearrangement links TRBV5-6 to TRBJ2-1; D may be TRBD1 or TRBD2 (6 bases each). Written as DNA, the CDR3 is TGTGCCAGTCAACGGGGGCCCAACAATGAGCAGTTCTTC. As protein: CASQRGPNNEQFF.